Following are 18 T cell receptor beta chains from one sample sequenced in a study of blood T cell repertoires in COVID-19. Clones were read by immunoSEQ multiplex PCR, and TCRdb kept only the in-frame ones, dropping some. Of 170,000 or so clones detected, around nine tenths appear once; the ten largest clones hold around 0.63%. Sequencing input: peripheral blood. The source is a man aged 60 to 69 with COVID-19, enrolled during active disease.

The chain links TRBV6-6 to TRBJ1-2, with a tentative D call TRBD1 (5 bases). CDR1 is MNHNY, CDR2 SVGAGI, per germline (reference sequence). V was clipped by 2 bases and J by 8 bases, with 18 bases between them. This CDR3 region has 15 residues. The CDR3 bases are TGTGCCAGCAGTTACGTTGGGGTCCATACAGGCGGCTACACCTTC. Translated: CASSYVGVHTGGYTF.

This chain uses TRBV3-1 (or the pseudogene TRBV3-2) with TRBJ1-6, with a possible D match to TRBD1 (5 bases). The CDR3 loop spans 12 amino acids. Germline V gene data show CDR1 as LGHDT and CDR2 as YNNKEL (reference sequence). The CDR3 protein is CGTSRGNSPLHF. Written as DNA, the CDR3 is TGTGGCACGTCAAGGGGCAATTCACCCCTCCACTTT.

The V and J genes are TRBV7-2 and TRBJ2-3; TRBD2 matches 9 bases. The CDR3 is 16 residues long. Germline values: CDR1 SGHTA, CDR2 FQGNSA. The V segment lost 1 base and the J segment 7 bases; nucleotides outside the gene matches: 9. The CDR3 loop reads CASSLGLAAATNTQYF. CDR3 DNA: TGTGCCAGCAGCTTAGGACTAGCGGCGGCCACGAATACGCAGTATTTT.

V usage is TRBV10-3 and J usage is TRBJ1-1; D remains unclear. V was pared by 2 bases and J by 2 bases, with 6 bases between. The CDR3 runs 13 residues. Germline CDR1 and CDR2: ENHRY and SYGVKD. CDR3 region: CAISETSNTEAFF. The CDR3 DNA sequence: TGTGCCATCAGTGAGACATCAAACACTGAAGCTTTCTTT.

This clone has just a few counts. The chain's CDR3 is CASSPGYLLDGYTF. In DNA form, the CDR3 reads TGTGCCAGCAGCCCAGGGTACCTGCTGGATGGCTACACCTTC. The chain employs TRBV7-2 and TRBJ1-2, with D tentatively TRBD1 (5 bases). V lost 5 bases and J lost 6, with 16 bases in between. The length of the CDR3 is 14 residues. Germline values: CDR1 SGHTA, CDR2 FQGNSA.

This chain connects TRBV21-1 to TRBJ2-7; TRBD2 is the table's D call and was not checked against the DNA. TRBV21-1 is flagged as a pseudogene. The CDR3 has 20 residues. In DNA, the CDR3 is TGTGCCAGCAGCAAAGGGTTCCCTGCTAGCGGGAGCTCGGCAGCCTACGAGCAGTACTTC. It specifies CASSKGFPASGSSAAYEQYF.

CDR3 sequence: CASSYLGLARETQYF. The DNA for the CDR3 is TGTGCCAGCAGTTACCTAGGACTAGCTCGAGAGACCCAGTACTTC. The rearrangement joins TRBV6-2 or TRBV6-3 to TRBJ2-5, with TRBD2 matching over 8 bases. Germline assignment: CDR1 MNHEY and CDR2 SVGEGT. J was trimmed by 4 bases and V by 2 bases; bases with no gene match: 6. The CDR3 contains 15 residues.

The chain joins TRBV3-1 (or the pseudogene TRBV3-2) to TRBJ1-1; D is undetermined. V lost 4 bases to trimming and J lost 6 bases, with 6 bases between them. The germline V gene has CDR1 LGHDT and CDR2 YNNKEL (reference sequence). This CDR3 is 11 amino acids long. CDR3 in amino acids: CASSLSSEAFF. The DNA for the CDR3 is TGTGCCAGCAGCCTTAGCTCTGAAGCTTTCTTT.

J is TRBJ1-5 and V is TRBV6-5, with D unclear. V gave up 5 bases and J gave up 0 bases, with 11 bases separating them. From germline, CDR1 is MNHEY and CDR2 SVGAGI. This CDR3 has 15 amino acids. CDR3 nucleotides: TGTGCCAGCAGTCCCAGAAAAGATAGCAATCAGCCCCAGCATTTT. This encodes CASSPRKDSNQPQHF.

This clone has only a few counts. V is TRBV28 and J is TRBJ1-5, with 12 positions matching TRBD1. CDR3 length equals 17 residues. The trim removed 5 bases at V and 0 bases at J, leaving 5 bases unmatched. The germline V gene has CDR1 MDHEN and CDR2 SYDVKM. The CDR3 coding sequence is TGTGCCAGCAGTGGAACGGGACAGGGGGCTAGCAATCAGCCCCAGCATTTT. Its protein is CASSGTGQGASNQPQHF. Full variable domain (missing parts from reference TRBV28 and TRBJ1-5): DVKVTQSSRYLVKRTGEKVFLECVQDMDHENMFWYRQDPGLGLRLIYFSYDVKMKEKGDIPEGYSVSREKKERFSLILESASTNQTSMYLCASSGTGQGASNQPQHFGDGTRLSIL.

The J gene is TRBJ2-3, the V gene TRBV12-5; TRBD2 is a possible D gene (5 bases). V lost 5 bases, J lost 9 bases, and 27 bases lay in between. The V gene's germline CDR1 is LGHNT and CDR2 FRNRAP. The CDR3 runs 17 residues. The CDR3 here is CASGGTVGLTHGETQYF. CDR3 sequence (DNA): TGTGCTAGTGGTGGCACCGTAGGACTCACCCACGGGGAGACGCAGTATTTT.

The chain uses TRBV7-9 and TRBJ1-2, with TRBD1 matching over 8 bases. The junction had 9 bases not matched to a gene; V was cut back by 5 bases and J by 1 base. This CDR3 is 16 amino acids long. Germline V lookup: CDR1 SEHNR, CDR2 FQNEAQ (reference sequence). The CDR3 DNA is TGTGCCAGCAGCGCCCCAGGGGGCCAGGGTAACTATGGCTACACCTTC. Protein: CASSAPGGQGNYGYTF.

This clone was observed a single time. The rearrangement joins TRBV28 to TRBJ2-5; TRBD2 matches 9 bases. V was pared by 7 bases and J by 2 bases, with 11 bases of the junction left unmatched. CDR1 is MDHEN, CDR2 SYDVKM, per germline. The CDR3 sequence is 16 residues long. The CDR3 DNA follows: TGTGCCAGCACTTTGGGGCTTAGCGGGGGTCAAGAGACCCAGTACTTC. It yields the protein CASTLGLSGGQETQYF.

This rearrangement joins TRBV6-5 to TRBJ2-2, with 12 bases identical to TRBD1. This CDR3 spans 16 amino acids. V lost 2 bases and J lost 6; bases outside the gene matches: 4. Germline assignment: CDR1 MNHEY and CDR2 SVGAGI. The CDR3 sequence is CASSYPGQGASGELFF. The CDR3 DNA reads TGTGCCAGCAGTTACCCGGGACAGGGGGCTTCCGGGGAGCTGTTTTTT.

The table lists this clone with a count of one. The gene calls are TRBV4-1 and TRBJ1-3; TRBD1 agrees at 8 bases. The V gene end was trimmed by 0 bases and the J gene end by 4 bases; junction bases not matched to a gene: 2. Per the germline V gene, CDR1 is MGHRA and CDR2 is YSYEKL. The CDR3 sequence is 15 residues long. The CDR3 protein is CASSQDRGLGNTIYF. CDR3 in DNA: TGCGCCAGCAGCCAAGACAGGGGGCTCGGAAACACCATATATTTT.

The CDR3 DNA is TGTGCCACCAGCAGAGCTACGGGGGGAGCCACTAATGAAAAACTGTTTTTT. It encodes CATSRATGGATNEKLFF. The V and J genes are TRBV15 and TRBJ1-4, with D perhaps TRBD1 (5 bases). Germline lookup yields CDR1 LNHNV and CDR2 YYDKDF (reference sequence). V was clipped by 1 base and J by 2 bases, with 14 bases between them. The CDR3 consists of 17 residues.

V and J are TRBV28 and TRBJ1-5; 7 bases match TRBD1. This CDR3 comprises 12 residues. The V gene end was trimmed by 7 bases and the J gene end by 7 bases; junction bases not matched to a gene: 4. The germline CDR1 and CDR2 sequences are MDHEN and SYDVKM. Here the CDR3 reads CASTSGGQPQHF. The CDR3, as DNA: TGTGCCAGCACCTCAGGGGGGCAGCCCCAGCATTTT. Full variable domain (outside the CDR3, taken from reference TRBV28 and TRBJ1-5): DVKVTQSSRYLVKRTGEKVFLECVQDMDHENMFWYRQDPGLGLRLIYFSYDVKMKEKGDIPEGYSVSREKKERFSLILESASTNQTSMYLCASTSGGQPQHFGDGTRLSIL.

The count of this clone is one. The V gene is TRBV19, the J gene TRBJ2-4; TRBD1 might be the D (6 bases). This CDR3 has 16 amino acids. Per the germline V gene, CDR1 is LNHDA and CDR2 is SQIVND (reference sequence). V lost 1 base to trimming and J lost 2 bases, with 12 bases between them. CDR3 residues: CASSIAPQGTKNIQYF. CDR3 nucleotide sequence: TGTGCCAGTAGTATAGCCCCCCAGGGGACCAAAAACATTCAGTACTTC.